One and the same sample provided the 10 T cell receptor beta chains below, sequenced in a study of metastatic and nonmetastatic thyroid tumors (dated by TCRdb to 2020 to 2021). No treatment had been received by any patient before thyroid surgery. Libraries were built with PCR. Reads for this sample came from an Illumina HiSeq 4000. Clones were called with MiXCR by TCRdb after fastp trimmed the public reads at Q25, and only in-frame beta chains were retained. The sample includes over 20,000 clones, with about 11% observed a single time. The top ten hold approximately 8.1% of the sample. Sequenced: blood. These receptors were taken from a female donor with papillary thyroid cancer or a benign thyroid nodule (not recorded which). Some clones in this sample may be carry-over from other donors' samples.

This clone was picked up many times. The chain combines TRBV27 with TRBJ1-1; tentative D call: TRBD1 (5 bases). This CDR3 region has 16 residues. Germline-derived CDR1 and CDR2 are MNHEY and SMNVEV (reference sequence). The ends were cut back, 5 bases at V and 0 bases at J, with 16 bases in the middle. The CDR3 region is CASSPQRQTMNTEAFF. The CDR3 region has the DNA TGTGCCAGCAGTCCTCAAAGACAGACTATGAACACTGAAGCTTTCTTT.

This clone was seen only a few times. Germline and junction disagree at one end, which may indicate a read error. This chain uses TRBV6-1 with TRBJ2-3, with D perhaps TRBD2 (6 bases). This CDR3 has 14 residues. The germline CDR1 and CDR2 sequences are MNHNS and SASEGT. The CDR3 protein is CATSLATSTDTQYF. The CDR3 DNA is TGTGCCACCAGTCTAGCGACTAGCACAGATACGCAGTATTTT.

This clone is categorized as medium-sized (0.01 to 0.1%). This chain links TRBV6-1 with TRBJ1-5; no clear D gene. Trimming pared 4 bases from V and 5 bases from J, leaving 15 bases between. The CDR3 contains 15 residues. From germline, CDR1 is MNHNS and CDR2 SASEGT. This CDR3 reads CASSVETGSYQPQHF. As DNA, the CDR3 is TGTGCCAGCAGTGTTGAAACGGGGTCTTATCAGCCCCAGCATTTT.

The chain employs TRBV5-6 and TRBJ2-5; 8 bases line up with TRBD1. There are 13 residues in the CDR3. The V and J ends lost 3 bases and 7 bases, in that order; junction bases with no gene match: 5. From germline, CDR1 is SGHDT and CDR2 YYEEEE. CDR3 loop: CASSSTGAGTQYF. The CDR3 bases are TGTGCCAGCAGCTCGACAGGGGCAGGGACCCAGTACTTC.

This clone was picked up a small number of times. V and J are TRBV19 and TRBJ2-7, with 9 bases lining up with TRBD2. CDR1 LNHDA and CDR2 SQIVND come from the germline V gene (reference sequence). This CDR3 is 15 amino acids long. After removal of 4 bases from V and 3 bases from J, the junction contained 7 bases not matched to a gene. CDR3 sequence reads: CASSTLGGGVYEQYF. CDR3 bases: TGTGCCAGTAGTACCCTAGGCGGGGGGGTCTACGAGCAGTACTTC.

This clone was picked up many times. The gene calls are TRBV5-6 and TRBJ1-1; D is unclear. The CDR3 extends over 13 amino acids. V was trimmed by 4 bases and J by 3 bases, leaving 10 bases between them. Per germline, CDR1 SGHDT and CDR2 YYEEEE. CDR3 loop: CASSPDRDTEAFF. CDR3 coding DNA: TGTGCCAGCAGCCCGGACCGGGACACTGAAGCTTTCTTT.

The chain recombines TRBV7-2 with TRBJ1-2; D ambiguous. Trimming pared 6 bases from V and 5 bases from J, leaving 19 bases between. The CDR3 is 15 amino acids. CDR1 SGHTA and CDR2 FQGNSA come from the germline V gene. The CDR3 DNA follows: TGTGCCAGCAGTCCTGGCGGGTGCGGAAGGTATGGCTACACCTTC. Translation gives CASSPGGCGRYGYTF.

This clone was counted a few times. A read error may explain this, as a much larger clone is one base away. This CDR3 is also generated by other DNA sequences in the sample. The chain uses TRBV20-1 and TRBJ2-3; 11 bases fit TRBD2. The V and J ends lost 6 bases and 7 bases, in that order; junction bases with no gene match: 18. The CDR3 loop spans 17 amino acids. Germline V gene data show CDR1 as DFQATT and CDR2 as SNEGSKA (reference sequence). As DNA, the CDR3 is TGCAGTGCGAAAGAATCAGGGACTAGCGGTAGGAGAAATACGCAGTATTTT. Residues: CSAKESGTSGRRNTQYF.

This clone is categorized as medium-sized. The genes are TRBV6-4 and TRBJ2-3, with D possibly being TRBD2 (6 bases). V shed 0 bases and J shed 4 bases, with 11 bases lying between them. Germline CDR1 MRHNA, CDR2 SNTAGT. CDR3 length: 15 residues. CDR3 region: CASSDSQGGADTQYF. CDR3 bases: TGTGCCAGCAGTGACTCCCAGGGCGGGGCAGATACGCAGTATTTT.

The chain is built from TRBV11-2 and TRBJ2-7; no clear D gene. There are 11 residues in the CDR3. Trimming took off 5 bases at V and 2 bases at J, with 4 bases between the two ends. Germline-derived CDR1 and CDR2 are SGHAT and FQNNGV. The CDR3, as DNA: TGTGCCAGCAGCATTCCCTACGAGCAGTACTTC. Amino acids: CASSIPYEQYF.